This T cell receptor beta chain is from a study of OX40 agonist ivuxolimab in advanced cancers. A word on this clone: Its antigen remains unknown.

Study outcomes and limitations: Dose levels from 0.1 to 3.0 mg/kg saw CD4+ and CD8+ blood T cells expand clonally by week 6.

The length of the CDR3 is 12 residues. Repertoires were generated with immunoSEQ multiplex PCR, while TCRdb's copy carries only in-frame clones and drops some. The table lists approximately 22,000 clones, about 83% of them singletons. The receptor was isolated from an adult with an advanced solid tumor such as melanoma, head and neck, liver or kidney cancer. Here the sequenced sample was CD4+ or CD8+ T cells sorted from blood, taken in a trial of the OX40 agonist ivuxolimab. The chain has TRBV21-1 and TRBJ2-7. TRBV21-1 has pseudogene status. The CDR3 region is CASRKGKGEQYF. As DNA, the CDR3 is TGTGCCAGCAGGAAAGGAAAGGGCGAGCAGTACTTC.